Shown below are 12 T cell receptor beta chains from a single sample sequenced in a study of T cell responses to AZD1222 COVID-19 vaccine. Generated by immunoSEQ multiplex PCR, the TCRdb table keeps only in-frame clones and is missing some. Of some 110,000 clones detected, about 80% appear once; the ten largest clones hold less than 6%. This specimen consisted of peripheral blood, obtained on day 0 of AZD1222 vaccination. The receptor set was obtained from an adult in good health.

V usage is TRBV27 and J usage is TRBJ1-5; TRBD1 might be the D (5 bases). Trimming left V 3 bases short and J 4 bases short, with 10 bases between. The CDR3 runs to 14 residues. Germline values: CDR1 MNHEY, CDR2 SMNVEV (reference sequence). In DNA, the CDR3 is TGTGCCAGCAGTTTTGGGCAGGGAAATCAGCCCCAGCATTTT. This translates into CASSFGQGNQPQHF.

This sequence joins TRBV7-9 and TRBJ1-1, with 9 bases that match TRBD1. The length of the CDR3 is 14 residues. Unmatched junction bases numbered 7, after V lost 4 bases and J lost 7 bases. CDR1 and CDR2 from the germline V gene are SEHNR and FQNEAQ (reference sequence). This chain's CDR3 is CASSSLQGAGEAFF. In nucleotides, the CDR3 is TGTGCCAGCAGCTCCTTACAGGGGGCTGGTGAAGCTTTCTTT.

CDR3 region: CASSDTSGGLDEQFF. Here the CDR3 DNA reads TGTGCCAGCAGTGACACTAGCGGGGGGTTGGATGAGCAGTTCTTC. The V gene is TRBV2, the J gene TRBJ2-1; TRBD2 matches at 12 bases. CDR3 length: 15 amino acids. Germline values: CDR1 SNHLY, CDR2 FYNNEI. V gave up 3 bases and J gave up 8 bases; unmatched junction bases: 5.

The V gene is TRBV5-1, the J gene TRBJ2-1, with 8 nucleotides matching TRBD2. CDR1 is SGHRS, CDR2 YFSETQ, per germline. The CDR3 has 17 residues. V lost 4 bases to trimming and J lost 4 bases; unmatched junction nucleotides: 13. Here the CDR3 reads CASSRNTGTRGYNEQFF. The CDR3 DNA sequence: TGCGCCAGCAGCCGAAACACCGGGACTAGAGGATACAATGAGCAGTTCTTC.

Concerning this clone itself: An end of the junction does not agree with germline; a read error may underlie this. The chain couples TRBV11-2 to TRBJ2-2; D might be TRBD1 (7 bases). The CDR3 runs 17 residues. CDR1 and CDR2 (germline): SGHAT, FQNNGV. CDR3 residues: CASSLGTLGQMGGELLF. In nucleotides, the CDR3 is TGTGCCAGCAGCTTAGGAACCCTGGGACAGATGGGCGGGGAGCTGCTTTTT.

This clone was seen a few times. The chain links TRBV7-9 to TRBJ2-5, with TRBD2 identical over 11 bases. Per germline, CDR1 SEHNR and CDR2 FQNEAQ (reference sequence). V trimming: 4 bases; J trimming: 2 bases; junction bases outside the gene matches: 9. This CDR3 contains 17 residues. Here the CDR3 reads CASSSTPGLAEQETQYF. In nucleotides, the CDR3 is TGTGCCAGCAGCTCAACTCCGGGACTAGCGGAACAAGAGACCCAGTACTTC.

The chain is built from TRBV7-9 and TRBJ1-3; D is possibly TRBD1 (5 bases). The germline V gene encodes CDR1 SEHNR and CDR2 FQNEAQ (reference sequence). This CDR3 has 16 amino acids. V was trimmed by 3 bases and J by 3 bases, leaving 15 bases between them. The CDR3 spells CASSLGLRVIGNTIYF. CDR3 nucleotides: TGTGCCAGCAGCTTGGGACTAAGGGTGATTGGAAACACCATATATTTT.

This clone turned up a few times. The chain uses TRBV2 and TRBJ1-2, with D tentatively TRBD1 (5 bases). Germline CDR1 SNHLY, CDR2 FYNNEI. The CDR3 covers 16 residues. Between the trimmed V and J ends, which lost 8 bases and 5 bases, there was a span of 24 bases. The DNA of the CDR3 is TGTGCCAGCCTGCCCGACCTCCACTTGGGGGGTTATGGCTACACCTTC. Amino acids: CASLPDLHLGGYGYTF.

The chain is built from TRBV3-1 (or the pseudogene TRBV3-2) and TRBJ2-3; 9 positions match TRBD2. Looked up from germline, CDR1 is LGHDT and CDR2 is YNNKEL (reference sequence). V lost 7 bases, J lost 2 bases, and 4 bases stayed unmatched. This CDR3 has 14 amino acids. The CDR3 loop is CASNLAGITDTQYF. In nucleotides, the CDR3 is TGTGCCAGCAACCTAGCGGGGATCACAGATACGCAGTATTTT.

The chain combines TRBV21-1 with TRBJ2-3; whether TRBD2, the table's D call, matches the DNA was not checked. TRBV21-1 is shown as a pseudogene. CDR3 length: 18 amino acids. The CDR3 here is CASSKGEMAGEGADTQYF. Written as DNA, the CDR3 is TGTGCCAGCAGCAAAGGGGAAATGGCGGGGGAGGGGGCAGATACGCAGTATTTT.

The V and J genes are TRBV27 and TRBJ2-7; a weak D match, TRBD2 (6 bases). V lost 3 bases to trimming and J lost 9 bases, with 9 bases between them. This CDR3 is 11 amino acids long. Germline V CDR1 and CDR2: MNHEY, SMNVEV (reference sequence). The CDR3 loop is CASSFGLRQYF. In DNA, the CDR3 is TGTGCCAGCAGTTTTGGACTAAGGCAGTACTTC.

The V gene is TRBV4-2, the J gene TRBJ2-5; D uncertain. Per germline, CDR1 LGHNA and CDR2 YNFKEQ. This CDR3 spans 11 amino acids. V was trimmed by 5 bases and J by 2 bases, leaving 3 bases between them. CDR3 sequence reads: CASSYQETQYF. CDR3 coding DNA: TGTGCCAGCAGCTATCAAGAGACCCAGTACTTC.